The rows below give T cell receptor beta chains drawn from one sample of a study of blood T cell repertoires in COVID-19. Clones were sequenced by immunoSEQ multiplex PCR, and TCRdb holds only the in-frame ones, with some missing. The sample contains fewer than 200,000 clones, around four fifths of which appear only once. Sequencing was done on a sample of PBMCs or T cells enriched from blood (not recorded which). These TCRs come from a woman aged 45 to 65 in a cohort exposed to, infected with or recovered from COVID-19 (not recorded which). CDR3s include the opening cysteine and the closing phenylalanine or tryptophan. The D gene is left open where the match is weak. Size is stated for part of the rows, as once, few or many counts, or as a class when the clone is expanded.

size	V	D	J	DNA	CDR3
-	TRBV28	-	TRBJ2-2	TGTGCCAGCAGTCCCCTCTCTCCCGTCTTCGGGGAGCTGTTTTTT	CASSPLSPVFGELFF
-	TRBV19	-	TRBJ2-7	TGTGCCAGTAGTATACTAGCGAATGGATTGTCAGACGAGCAGTACTTC	CASSILANGLSDEQYF
many	TRBV19	TRBD1	TRBJ1-2	TGTGCCAGTAGTATAACACAGGGGAGTGGCTACACCTTC	CASSITQGSGYTF
-	TRBV4-1	TRBD2	TRBJ2-1	TGCGCCAGCAGCCAGCCCCCGGGACTAGCGGGAGACAATGAGCAGTTCTTC	CASSQPPGLAGDNEQFF
few	TRBV19	TRBD2	TRBJ2-1	TGTGCCAGTAGTATACTTCGCTCGGCTAGCGGGGGAGGGCATGAGCAGTTCTTC	CASSILRSASGGGHEQFF
once	TRBV19	TRBD2	TRBJ2-1	TGTGCCAGTAGTCCGTCCGGGGGGGCCTACAATGAGCAGTTCTTC	CASSPSGGAYNEQFF
-	TRBV6-5	-	TRBJ1-1	TGTGCCAGCAACTCCAATGTGAACACTGAAGCTTTCTTT	CASNSNVNTEAFF
once	TRBV10-3	TRBD2	TRBJ2-5	TGTGCCATCAGTGAAACTAGCGGGGTGGAGACCCAGTACTTC	CAISETSGVETQYF
-	TRBV28	-	TRBJ1-5	TGTGCCAGCGCCCAAGACATCAGCAATCAGCCCCAGCATTTT	CASAQDISNQPQHF
-	TRBV4-1	-	TRBJ1-4	TGCGCCAGCAGCCACCTGGGGGAGGGAAACACCCCGGGACTTGATGAAAAACTGTTTTTT	CASSHLGEGNTPGLDEKLFF